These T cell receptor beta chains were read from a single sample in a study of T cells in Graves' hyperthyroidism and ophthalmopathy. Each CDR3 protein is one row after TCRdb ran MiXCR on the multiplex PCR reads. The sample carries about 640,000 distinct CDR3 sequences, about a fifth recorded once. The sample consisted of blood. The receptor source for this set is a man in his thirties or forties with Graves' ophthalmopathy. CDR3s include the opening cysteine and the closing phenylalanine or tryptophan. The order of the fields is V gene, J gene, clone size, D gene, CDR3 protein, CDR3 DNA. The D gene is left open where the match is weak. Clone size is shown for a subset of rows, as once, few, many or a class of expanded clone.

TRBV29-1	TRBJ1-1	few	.	CSVEPFGDTEAFF	TGCAGCGTTGAACCCTTCGGGGACACTGAAGCTTTCTTT
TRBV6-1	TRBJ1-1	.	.	CASSVDRAAWAFF	TGTGCCAGCAGTGTGGACAGAGCCGCGTGGGCTTTCTTT
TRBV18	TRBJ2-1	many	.	CASSPALISGNEQFF	TGTGCCAGCTCACCTGCTCTTATTAGTGGCAATGAGCAGTTCTTC
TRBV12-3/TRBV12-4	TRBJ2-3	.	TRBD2	CASRSGLAGVDTQYF	TGTGCCAGCAGATCCGGACTAGCGGGAGTGGATACGCAGTATTTT
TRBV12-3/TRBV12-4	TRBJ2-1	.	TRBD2	CASSLVASGNEQFF	TGTGCCAGCAGTTTGGTTGCTAGCGGCAATGAGCAGTTCTTC
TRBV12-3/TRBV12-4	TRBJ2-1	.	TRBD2	CASSPNGLAGAEQFF	TGTGCCAGCAGTCCAAACGGACTAGCGGGAGCTGAGCAGTTCTTC
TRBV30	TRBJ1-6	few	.	CAWSVMRSPLHF	TGTGCCTGGAGTGTTATGAGGTCACCCCTCCACTTT
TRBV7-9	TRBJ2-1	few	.	CASSFMESSEQFF	TGTGCCAGCAGCTTTATGGAGTCATCTGAGCAGTTCTTC
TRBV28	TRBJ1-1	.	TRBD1	CASSARQGWTEAFF	TGTGCCAGCAGCGCCCGACAGGGGTGGACTGAAGCTTTCTTT
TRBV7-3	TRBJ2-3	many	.	CASSLLGKGTDTQYF	TGTGCCAGCAGCTTATTGGGGAAAGGCACAGATACGCAGTATTTT
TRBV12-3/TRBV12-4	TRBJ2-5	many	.	CASSLILAPQETQYF	TGTGCCAGCAGTTTAATATTGGCGCCGCAAGAGACCCAGTACTTC
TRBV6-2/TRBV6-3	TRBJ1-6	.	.	CASSYSIRSSYNSPLHF	TGTGCCAGCAGTTACTCGATCAGGAGCTCCTATAATTCACCCCTCCACTTT
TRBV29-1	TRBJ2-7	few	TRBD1	CSVGTGGAYEQYF	TGCAGCGTGGGGACAGGGGGCGCCTACGAGCAGTACTTC
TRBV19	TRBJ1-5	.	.	CASSMSSYSNQPQHF	TGTGCCAGTAGTATGTCTTCGTATAGCAATCAGCCCCAGCATTTT
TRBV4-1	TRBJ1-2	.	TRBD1	CASSPGTGVRVYGYTF	TGCGCCAGCAGCCCCGGGACAGGCGTTCGAGTTTATGGCTACACCTTC
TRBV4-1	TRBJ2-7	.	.	CASTIYPPQGLGSYEQYF	TGCGCCAGCACCATCTATCCGCCACAGGGATTGGGCTCCTACGAGCAGTACTTC
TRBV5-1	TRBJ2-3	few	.	CASSLEGGPGTGSTDTQYF	TGCGCCAGCAGCTTGGAGGGTGGCCCCGGGACTGGCAGCACAGATACGCAGTATTTT
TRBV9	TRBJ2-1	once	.	CASSARTATYNEQFF	TGTGCCAGCAGCGCACGTACGGCTACCTACAATGAGCAGTTCTTC
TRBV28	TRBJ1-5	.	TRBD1	CASSNLDRGLFYQPQHF	TGTGCCAGCAGCAACCTAGACAGGGGGCTTTTCTATCAGCCCCAGCATTTT
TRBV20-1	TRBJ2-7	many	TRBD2	CSARGAGGPLEQYF	TGCAGTGCTAGAGGAGCGGGAGGGCCATTGGAGCAGTACTTC
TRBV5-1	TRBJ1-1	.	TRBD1	CASSLRTGGDTEAFF	TGCGCCAGCAGCTTAAGAACAGGGGGGGACACTGAAGCTTTCTTT
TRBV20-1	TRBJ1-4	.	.	CSAPDTAAEKLFF	TGCAGTGCCCCCGACACGGCCGCAGAAAAACTGTTTTTT
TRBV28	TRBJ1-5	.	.	CASSENTGSNQPQHF	TGTGCCAGCAGCGAAAACACGGGCAGCAATCAGCCCCAGCATTTT
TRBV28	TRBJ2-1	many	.	CASSLRANNEQFF	TGTGCCAGCAGTTTAAGAGCCAACAATGAGCAGTTCTTC
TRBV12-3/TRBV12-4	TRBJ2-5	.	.	CASSSASWGAGETQYF	TGTGCCAGCAGTTCAGCCTCATGGGGGGCCGGAGAGACCCAGTACTTC
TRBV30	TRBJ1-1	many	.	CAWSVIMSGVTEAFF	TGTGCCTGGAGTGTTATAATGTCTGGAGTCACTGAAGCTTTCTTT
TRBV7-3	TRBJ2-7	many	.	CASSLTGGSSYEQYF	TGTGCCAGCAGCTTAACGGGTGGGAGCTCCTACGAGCAGTACTTC
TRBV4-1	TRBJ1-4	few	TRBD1	CASSPEGGFEKLFF	TGCGCCAGCAGCCCTGAAGGGGGCTTTGAAAAACTGTTTTTT
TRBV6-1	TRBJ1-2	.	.	CASSEAFLGASGYTF	TGTGCCAGCAGTGAGGCTTTTTTGGGGGCGTCTGGCTACACCTTC
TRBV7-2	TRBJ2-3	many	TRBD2	CASSYLAGVTDTQYF	TGTGCCAGCAGCTATTTAGCGGGAGTGACAGATACGCAGTATTTT
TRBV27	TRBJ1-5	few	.	CASSRGVGFGQNQPQHF	TGTGCCAGCAGTCGGGGAGTGGGCTTCGGGCAAAATCAGCCCCAGCATTTT
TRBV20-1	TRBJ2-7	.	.	CSARDGEKQYF	TGCAGTGCTAGAGATGGGGAGAAGCAGTACTTC
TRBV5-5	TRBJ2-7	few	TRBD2	CASSLAGLVGSYEQYF	TGTGCCAGCAGCTTGGCGGGACTAGTTGGTTCCTACGAGCAGTACTTC
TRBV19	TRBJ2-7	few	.	CASSIAGDLYYEQYF	TGTGCCAGTAGTATTGCAGGGGACCTATACTACGAGCAGTACTTC
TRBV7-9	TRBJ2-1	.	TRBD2	CAGRTSGGGEQFF	TGTGCCGGACGGACTAGCGGGGGTGGTGAGCAGTTCTTC
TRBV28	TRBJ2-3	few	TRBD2	CASTGLAGVDTQYF	TGTGCCAGCACCGGACTAGCGGGAGTGGATACGCAGTATTTT
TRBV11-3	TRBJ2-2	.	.	CASSSWGDRETGELLF	TGTGCCAGCAGCTCGTGGGGGGACAGAGAAACCGGGGAGCTGCTTTTT
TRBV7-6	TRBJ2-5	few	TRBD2	CASSSRNGLAGGIETQYF	TGTGCCAGCAGCTCCCGAAACGGACTAGCGGGAGGGATAGAGACCCAGTACTTC
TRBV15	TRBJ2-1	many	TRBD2	CATSRGSGRDNEQFF	TGTGCCACCAGCAGAGGTAGCGGGAGGGACAATGAGCAGTTCTTC
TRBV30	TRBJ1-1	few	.	CAWSAPMNTEAFF	TGTGCCTGGAGTGCACCCATGAACACTGAAGCTTTCTTT
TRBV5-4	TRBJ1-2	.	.	CASSLDRNLNYGYTF	TGTGCCAGCAGCTTAGACAGAAATTTAAACTATGGCTACACCTTC
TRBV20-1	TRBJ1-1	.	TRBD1	CSARTVQGGSTEAFF	TGCAGTGCTAGAACTGTACAGGGGGGAAGCACTGAAGCTTTCTTT
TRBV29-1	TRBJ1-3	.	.	CSVAGRAGNTIYF	TGCAGCGTTGCTGGGAGAGCTGGAAACACCATATATTTT
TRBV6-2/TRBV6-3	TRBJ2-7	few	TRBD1	CASPLRKTGADKIQQYF	TGTGCCAGCCCCCTCAGAAAGACAGGGGCCGATAAGATCCAGCAGTACTTC
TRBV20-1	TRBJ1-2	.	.	CSATLLQGANYGYTF	TGCAGTGCCACCCTTTTACAGGGAGCTAACTATGGCTACACCTTC
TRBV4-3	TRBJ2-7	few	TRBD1	CASSPEKDREYEQYF	TGCGCCAGCTCACCAGAAAAGGACAGGGAATACGAGCAGTACTTC
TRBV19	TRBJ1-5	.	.	CASSIDPGGGQPQHF	TGTGCCAGTAGTATAGATCCGGGGGGCGGGCAGCCCCAGCATTTT
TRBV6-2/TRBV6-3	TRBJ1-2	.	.	CASSYGPDGYTF	TGTGCCAGCAGTTACGGACCGGATGGCTACACCTTC
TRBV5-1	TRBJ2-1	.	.	CASSVGGWNEQFF	TGCGCCAGCAGCGTAGGCGGATGGAATGAGCAGTTCTTC
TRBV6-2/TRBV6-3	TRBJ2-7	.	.	CASSYGGGLKYEQYF	TGTGCCAGCAGTTACGGTGGGGGACTTAAATACGAGCAGTACTTC